One and the same sample provided the 23 T cell receptor beta chains below, sequenced in a study of T-cell memory formation after mild COVID-19. TCRdb reanalysed the 5' RACE reads using MiXCR and keeps one entry per CDR3 protein. The table includes fewer than 350,000 distinct CDR3 sequences, about 13% detected once. Material for sequencing was PBMCs or a T cell subset sorted from them (not recorded which). These receptor sequences come from a man younger than 30 who had mild COVID-19 (a few samples of this study predate the infection). Cell type and time point are not known.

This clonotype has just a few counts. V is TRBV7-9 and J is TRBJ2-1; 9 bases fit TRBD1. V lost 5 bases and J lost 7; bases outside the gene matches: 9. From germline, CDR1 is SEHNR and CDR2 FQNEAQ (reference sequence). This CDR3 region has 15 residues. CDR3 sequence reads: CASSPTGTGWNEQFF. DNA of the CDR3: TGTGCCAGCAGCCCCACCGGGACAGGGTGGAATGAGCAGTTCTTC.

This clonotype was counted ten times or more. The chain has TRBV24-1 and TRBJ2-1, with 8 bases aligning to TRBD1. J was trimmed by 13 bases and V by 4 bases; bases with no gene match: 8. Germline CDR1 and CDR2: KGHDR and SFDVKD. This CDR3 region has 13 residues. CDR3 DNA: TGTGCCACCAGTGAATCCCGGGACAGGTCACAGTTCTTC. Residues: CATSESRDRSQFF.

The sample holds a few counts of this clonotype. This chain joins TRBV5-1 and TRBJ1-2, with 7 nucleotides matching TRBD1. This CDR3 has 15 amino acids. Germline V gene sequence: CDR1 SGHRS, CDR2 YFSETQ. The V and J ends lost 0 bases and 0 bases, in that order; junction bases with no gene match: 2. The DNA for the CDR3 is TGCGCCAGCAGCTTGGGGACAGGAACTAACTATGGCTACACCTTC. Encoded protein: CASSLGTGTNYGYTF.

Ten or more counts support this clonotype. The chain employs TRBV12-3 or TRBV12-4 and TRBJ2-1; 8 bases align to TRBD1. CDR3 length: 14 residues. With V trimmed by 10 bases and J by 0 bases, 5 bases remained unmatched. The CDR3 region is CATGGRSSYNEQFF. The CDR3 DNA is TGTGCCACAGGGGGCAGGAGCTCCTACAATGAGCAGTTCTTC.

This clonotype showed up just a few times. This chain connects TRBV7-2 to TRBJ2-1; 12 positions agree with TRBD2. V gave up 1 base and J gave up 5 bases; unmatched junction bases: 6. This CDR3 comprises 17 residues. CDR1 SGHTA and CDR2 FQGNSA come from the germline V gene. The CDR3 protein is CASSLVGLAGGHNEQFF. The CDR3 DNA is TGTGCCAGCAGCTTAGTAGGGCTAGCGGGGGGGCACAATGAGCAGTTCTTC.

This clonotype was detected a few times. This chain joins TRBV4-1 and TRBJ1-6; maybe TRBD1 (5 bases). CDR1 and CDR2 from the germline V gene are MGHRA and YSYEKL. This CDR3 has 14 residues. V lost 4 bases, J lost 9 bases, and 13 bases lay in between. CDR3 loop: CASSPTGEVSPLHF. The CDR3 DNA reads TGCGCCAGCAGCCCAACAGGAGAAGTTTCACCCCTCCACTTT.

The V and J genes are TRBV29-1 and TRBJ1-2; the D is unclear. The CDR3 is 12 amino acids. The germline V gene has CDR1 SQVTM and CDR2 ANQGSEA. Trimming left V 7 bases short and J 1 base short, with 10 bases between. In DNA, the CDR3 is TGCAGCGCCTCGACGGTTAACTATGGCTACACCTTC. Amino acid sequence: CSASTVNYGYTF. Based on the CDR3 plus reference TRBV29-1 and TRBJ1-2, the full variable domain is SAVISQKPSRDICQRGTSLTIQCQVDSQVTMMFWYRQQPGQSLTLIATANQGSEATYESGFVIDKFPISRPNLTFSTLTVSNMSPEDSSIYLCSASTVNYGYTFGSGTRLTVV.

This clonotype appeared many times. This chain connects TRBV29-1 to TRBJ2-7, with TRBD2 identical over 9 bases. The V segment lost 7 bases and the J segment 6 bases; nucleotides outside the gene matches: 7. CDR3 size: 12 residues. The germline CDR1 and CDR2 sequences are SQVTM and ANQGSEA. This CDR3 is CSAGTSHSEQYF. DNA of the CDR3: TGCAGCGCTGGGACTAGCCATTCCGAGCAGTACTTC.

This clonotype was recorded a few times. CDR3 sequence: CASSVEVRDRGHGYTF. The CDR3 coding sequence is TGTGCCAGCAGCGTAGAAGTAAGGGACAGGGGGCATGGCTACACCTTC. The chain employs TRBV9 and TRBJ1-2; the match to TRBD1 covers 12 bases. From germline, CDR1 is SGDLS and CDR2 YYNGEE. The CDR3 is made up of 16 amino acids. The trim removed 0 bases at V and 6 bases at J, leaving 6 bases unmatched.

Only a few counts were recorded for this clonotype. The chain recombines TRBV12-3 or TRBV12-4 with TRBJ1-2; no firm D call. CDR3 length: 17 residues. Trimming cost V 7 bases and J 6 bases, with 27 bases left between them. The CDR3 DNA reads TGTGCCAGCACCTCCCCCGCTGGACCCCGGACGGCCAATGGCTACACCTTC. As protein: CASTSPAGPRTANGYTF.

There are a few counts of this clonotype. This rearrangement joins TRBV5-4 to TRBJ1-5; D is possibly TRBD1 (5 bases). This CDR3 contains 15 residues. The germline CDR1 and CDR2 sequences are SGHNT and YYREEE (reference sequence). The V gene lost 4 bases and the J gene lost 5 bases, with 16 bases spanning the gap. CDR3 coding DNA: TGTGCCAGCAGCGGTGGGGTGGGGGTCGATCAGCCCCAGCATTTT. Protein product: CASSGGVGVDQPQHF.

This clonotype was seen at least ten times. The chain uses TRBV6-1 and TRBJ2-7, with 8 positions matching TRBD1. V gave up 4 bases and J gave up 3 bases; unmatched junction bases: 8. The V gene's germline CDR1 is MNHNS and CDR2 SASEGT. The CDR3 runs 15 residues. The CDR3 nucleotides are TGTGCCAGCAGTGGTAACAGGGGGACCGTCTACGAGCAGTACTTC. Its protein is CASSGNRGTVYEQYF.

This chain joins TRBV7-2 and TRBJ2-7, with 7 positions matching TRBD1. The CDR3 is made up of 13 amino acids. V shed 5 bases, J shed 3 bases, and the junction held 4 bases outside the gene matches. CDR1 and CDR2 (germline): SGHTA, FQGNSA. The CDR3 spells CASSVGTDYEQYV. The DNA for the CDR3 is TGTGCCAGCAGCGTAGGGACAGACTACGAGCAGTACGTC.

Only a few counts were recorded for this clonotype. The rearrangement links TRBV10-3 to TRBJ1-3; possible D gene TRBD1, 5 bases. V dropped 6 bases and J dropped 0 bases, with 12 bases sitting between them. The CDR3 covers 15 residues. CDR1 and CDR2 from the germline V gene are ENHRY and SYGVKD. CDR3 DNA sequence: TGTGCCATCAGGGGGCAGGCCGCCTCTGGAAACACCATATATTTT. Its protein is CAIRGQAASGNTIYF.

V gene TRBV11-2 combines with J gene TRBJ1-1, with D possibly matching TRBD1 (5 bases). V lost 6 bases and J lost 9, with 17 bases in between. CDR3 size: 13 residues. Germline V gives CDR1 SGHAT, CDR2 FQNNGV. The DNA for the CDR3 is TGTGCCAGCAGACTACCGACGGGACGAAAAGCTTTCTTT. Encoded protein: CASRLPTGRKAFF.

This clonotype was picked up a small number of times. This chain links TRBV29-1 with TRBJ1-5; D possibly corresponds to TRBD1 (6 bases). V was trimmed by 4 bases and J by 7 bases, leaving 14 bases between them. The CDR3 sequence is 13 residues long. In germline, CDR1 is SQVTM, CDR2 ANQGSEA. CDR3 sequence: CSVVWGRGQPQHF. CDR3 nucleotide sequence: TGCAGCGTTGTTTGGGGAAGGGGGCAGCCCCAGCATTTT.

This clonotype was counted only a few times. The V call is TRBV9, the J call TRBJ2-7, with TRBD1 matching 7 bases. V lost 2 bases, J lost 0 bases, and 5 bases stayed unmatched. The CDR3 extends over 15 amino acids. Germline lookup yields CDR1 SGDLS and CDR2 YYNGEE. CDR3 region: CASSVSGTASYEQYF. For the CDR3, the DNA is TGTGCCAGCAGCGTCTCCGGGACAGCCTCCTACGAGCAGTACTTC.

This rearrangement joins TRBV28 to TRBJ2-2, with a possible D match to TRBD1 (5 bases). Trimming took 7 bases from V and 6 from J, leaving 18 bases between them. CDR1 MDHEN and CDR2 SYDVKM come from the germline V gene. This CDR3 spans 15 amino acids. The DNA of the CDR3 is TGTGCCAGCATCTCCTTCAGGGATGGCGCCGGGGAGCTGTTTTTT. Amino acids: CASISFRDGAGELFF.

This clonotype has ten or more counts. The V call is TRBV4-1, the J call TRBJ2-2, with 7 bases aligning to TRBD2. The V and J ends lost 1 base and 7 bases, in that order; junction bases with no gene match: 6. The CDR3 is 15 residues long. CDR1 and CDR2 from the germline V gene are MGHRA and YSYEKL. CDR3 nucleotide sequence: TGCGCCAGCAGCCAAGCAAGCGGGGTTGACGGGGAGCTGTTTTTT. This sequence encodes CASSQASGVDGELFF.

This clonotype has only a few counts. The chain couples TRBV12-5 to TRBJ1-2; D ambiguous. CDR3 size: 12 residues. Trimming took off 3 bases at V and 3 bases at J, with 5 bases between the two ends. CDR1 is LGHNT, CDR2 FRNRAP, per germline. CDR3 in DNA: TGTGCTAGTGGTTTCCGGGACTATGGCTACACCTTC. The encoded protein is CASGFRDYGYTF.

The CDR3 region has the DNA TGTGCCAGCAGCCAGGACAATCCCTCCGGACAGTTCTTC. Amino acids: CASSQDNPSGQFF. The chain joins TRBV11-1 to TRBJ2-1; possible D gene TRBD1, 5 bases. Germline V gene lookup returns CDR1 SGHAT and CDR2 FQDESV (reference sequence). This CDR3 comprises 13 residues. Trimming removed 5 bases at V and 13 bases at J, with 18 bases between.

The chain joins TRBV28 to TRBJ1-2; 8 bases agree with TRBD1. This CDR3 has 17 residues. Germline-derived CDR1 and CDR2 are MDHEN and SYDVKM. Trimming removed 5 bases from V and 0 bases from J; junction bases left unmatched: 11. The CDR3 protein is CASSAIRGRSSNYGYTF. CDR3 nucleotide sequence: TGTGCCAGCAGTGCGATCAGGGGGCGATCCTCTAACTATGGCTACACCTTC.

This chain links TRBV5-5 with TRBJ1-5; D might be TRBD1 (6 bases). CDR3 length: 14 residues. CDR1 is SGHKS and CDR2 is YYEKEE in the germline V gene (reference sequence). The germline V and J ends were trimmed by 1 base and 9 bases, with 14 bases remaining between them. This chain's CDR3 is CASSLRDTAWPQHF. In DNA, the CDR3 is TGTGCCAGCAGCTTGAGGGACACCGCTTGGCCCCAGCATTTT.